This T cell receptor (beta chain) was recovered during a study of T cell changes during pregnancy in multiple sclerosis. This clone was seen only once. The CDR3 is made up of 13 amino acids. The ends were cut back, 4 bases at V and 8 bases at J, with 14 bases in the middle. CDR1 SEHNR and CDR2 FQNEAQ come from the germline V gene (reference sequence). Here immunoSEQ multiplex PCR was the method, and the copy in TCRdb shows in-frame clones only, minus some. The sample lists about 89,000 clones, about 91% occurring once. The material was peripheral blood, obtained after pregnancy. This TCR derives from a female donor in good health, enrolled as a control in a pregnancy study. The rearrangement uses TRBV7-9 and TRBJ1-2; perhaps TRBD1 as D (5 bases). CDR3 residues: CASSSDSFGGYTF. DNA for the CDR3: TGTGCCAGCAGCTCAGACAGTTTTGGAGGCTACACCTTC.